The rows below give T cell receptor beta chains drawn from one sample of a study of T cells in localized non-small cell lung cancer. Libraries were prepared by immunoSEQ multiplex PCR; TCRdb keeps only in-frame clonotypes and omits some of them. The sample has some 41,000 clones; over 75% are singletons. Here the sequenced sample was PBMCs, taken before any cancer treatment. All receptors come from a woman between 35 and 75 years old with stage II lung adenocarcinoma. CDR3s include the opening cysteine and the closing phenylalanine or tryptophan.

cdr3_length,j_call,v_call,cdr3_aa
15,TRBJ2-5,TRBV2,CASSEVLAGPETQYF
14,TRBJ1-5,TRBV28,CASSLDRVGQPQHF
13,TRBJ1-2,TRBV5-5,CASSLSQGYGYTF
13,TRBJ1-4,TRBV25-1,CASREEMDEKLFF
16,TRBJ2-1,TRBV2,CASSEARAGGYNEQFF
12,TRBJ1-2,TRBV6-1,CASSGQGYGYTF
15,TRBJ2-2,TRBV19,CASSSLAKNTGELFF
13,TRBJ2-3,TRBV19,CASSISWSDTQYF
13,TRBJ1-1,TRBV14,CASSHVTGAEAFF
11,TRBJ1-2,TRBV6-5,CASGTDYGYTF
13,TRBJ1-5,TRBV5-5,CASSLQGNQPQHF
15,TRBJ2-3,TRBV28,CASSSVRAGTDTQYF
17,TRBJ1-2,TRBV10-2,CASSEVGWAASNYGYTF
15,TRBJ1-2,TRBV5-1,CASSLAGGSNYGYTF
15,TRBJ2-7,TRBV28,CASSPNLAGTYEQYF
15,TRBJ1-1,TRBV28,CASSSHGTSGTEAFF
13,TRBJ1-2,TRBV27,CASSGGTAYGYTF
14,TRBJ1-2,TRBV28,CASSSKQSSGGYTF
19,TRBJ1-1,TRBV19,CASSALKGRQGWGNTEAFF
17,TRBJ2-3,TRBV28,CASSLGLDGGTTDTQYF
14,TRBJ2-2,TRBV2,CASGRGANTGELFF
14,TRBJ2-3,TRBV7-9,CASSLGQGTDTQYF
19,TRBJ2-3,TRBV27,CASSPRRVQRIRSTDTQYF
17,TRBJ1-4,TRBV4-1,CASSQDVIGTENEKLFF
15,TRBJ1-3,TRBV2,CASSETVFPGNTIYF
15,TRBJ2-7,TRBV9,CASSVGLGPSYEQYF
20,TRBJ2-3,TRBV10-3,CAIRPAGIAVTSKSTDTQYF
17,TRBJ2-3,TRBV28,CASSSPGLAGGLDTQYF
17,TRBJ2-1,TRBV5-4,CASSPYGGTSGHNEQFF
14,TRBJ1-4,TRBV11-2,CASSTGTPLTELFF
18,TRBJ1-1,TRBV7-6,CASSLGSQIGQRGTEAFF
15,TRBJ2-5,TRBV28,CASSRGVAGAETQYF
16,TRBJ1-6,TRBV5-6,CASSSIDRDYNSPLHF
15,TRBJ2-2,TRBV2,CASSGIALNTGELFF
17,TRBJ2-6,TRBV19,CASSLGTGGTGANVLTF
11,TRBJ2-5,TRBV6-6,CASIEGETQYF
14,TRBJ1-5,TRBV6-6,CASSFRGTTQPQHF
14,TRBJ2-6,TRBV7-8,CASSPSPGANVLTF